Sequencing of this T cell receptor (beta chain) was carried out in a study of T-cell reconstitution after alpha-beta-depleted transplantation in children. Molecular barcoding with unique molecular identifiers was used for the TCRbeta library. Each CDR3 protein gets one entry after TCRdb re-called the PCR reads with MiXCR. This sample yields 400,000 to 500,000 distinct CDR3 sequences, of which about a tenth are seen a single time; nearly 5.5% belongs to the top ten. CDR3 length equals 15 residues. The V end was cut by 2 bases, the J end by 7 bases, with 15 bases between. In germline, CDR1 is MNHEY, CDR2 SMNVEV (reference sequence).

The sequences come from PBMCs from the stem cell graft donor, collected from the stem cell graft. This receptor was obtained from a human donor who donated a stem cell graft to a child with acute myeloid leukemia. The rearrangement uses TRBV27 and TRBJ2-1, with a tentative D call TRBD1 (6 bases). CDR3 sequence (DNA): TGTGCCAGCAGTTTACGGCAGGGGTCGTTAAATGAGCAGTTCTTC. Amino acid sequence: CASSLRQGSLNEQFF.